The 18 T cell receptor beta chains below all came from one sample that was sequenced in a study of cytomegalovirus exposure and HLA in healthy donors. This table comes from immunoSEQ multiplex PCR, and its TCRdb copy is limited to in-frame clones, with some not included. The profile shows roughly 80,000 clones, 85% to 95% of them singletons. The sample comprised PBMCs. All receptors derive from a man younger than 30 in good health and CMV-seronegative.

J is TRBJ1-2 and V is TRBV6-1, with 10 bases identical to TRBD1. The CDR3 extends over 14 amino acids. CDR1 and CDR2 (germline): MNHNS, SASEGT. The V gene end was trimmed by 6 bases and the J gene end by 6 bases; junction bases not matched to a gene: 7. CDR3 in DNA: TGTGCCAGCAGGGCCGGGACAGGGGTGCATGGCTACACCTTC. Its translation is CASRAGTGVHGYTF.

This rearrangement joins TRBV25-1 to TRBJ1-1, with 7 nucleotides matching TRBD1. CDR3 size: 14 residues. Losses at the gene ends were 4 bases for V and 1 base for J; bases not matched to a gene: 3. Germline CDR1 MGHDK, CDR2 SYGVNS. DNA for the CDR3: TGTGCCAGCAGTGGACAGGGTTGGAACACTGAAGCTTTCTTT. It is translated as CASSGQGWNTEAFF.

This chain uses TRBV5-1 with TRBJ2-1; D is perhaps TRBD2 (6 bases). The germline V gene has CDR1 SGHRS and CDR2 YFSETQ. The CDR3 extends over 15 amino acids. Trimming took 4 bases from V and 8 from J, leaving 19 bases between them. The CDR3 is CASSPGVPQYDEQFF. The CDR3 DNA reads TGCGCCAGCAGCCCGGGGGTTCCCCAATACGATGAGCAGTTCTTC.

The CDR3 DNA reads TGTGCCAGCAGCCTCGCGGGGCCGTCCTACGAGCAGTACTTC. It is translated as CASSLAGPSYEQYF. The V and J genes are TRBV14 and TRBJ2-7; D might be TRBD2 (6 bases). Germline CDR1 reads SGHDN; CDR2 reads FVKESK. The CDR3 has 14 residues. The germline V and J ends were trimmed by 4 bases and 1 base, with 11 bases remaining between them.

The gene calls are TRBV19 and TRBJ1-2; no definite D call. The CDR3 extends over 11 amino acids. The V end lost 5 bases, the J end lost 8 bases, and 9 bases lay between the germline ends. From germline, CDR1 is LNHDA and CDR2 SQIVND (reference sequence). The CDR3 coding sequence is TGTGCCAGTAGTCCCTTCGTGGGCTACACCTTC. This sequence encodes CASSPFVGYTF.

The V gene is TRBV6-1, the J gene TRBJ2-1; D gene uncertain. The germline V and J ends were trimmed by 11 bases and 8 bases, with 19 bases remaining between them. Per germline, CDR1 MNHNS and CDR2 SASEGT. This CDR3 region has 13 residues. The CDR3 is CALRTPLADEQFF. The CDR3 nucleotides read TGTGCCCTCCGAACCCCCCTGGCAGATGAGCAGTTCTTC.

The genes are TRBV30 and TRBJ2-7; 7 nucleotides line up with TRBD1. This CDR3 is 14 amino acids long. Trimming removed 3 bases from V and 6 bases from J; junction bases left unmatched: 11. Germline CDR1 GTSNPN, CDR2 SVGIG (reference sequence). The CDR3 DNA reads as TGTGCCTGGAGGGACCCCGGGACAGTCGCCGAGCAGTACTTC. Its protein is CAWRDPGTVAEQYF.

The chain uses TRBV12-2 and TRBJ1-2. TRBV12-2 is a listed pseudogene. The CDR3 sequence is 15 residues long. The CDR3 nucleotides are TGTGCAAGTCCCACTCCCTGGGCAGTGGAGGATGGCTACACCTTC. Amino acid sequence: CASPTPWAVEDGYTF.

V usage is TRBV19 and J usage is TRBJ2-5; D might be TRBD1 (5 bases). This CDR3 comprises 13 residues. Trimming pared 0 bases from V and 9 bases from J, leaving 11 bases between. The germline V gene has CDR1 LNHDA and CDR2 SQIVND (reference sequence). The CDR3 here is CASSIEQGNPQYF. CDR3 nucleotides: TGTGCCAGTAGTATAGAGCAGGGTAATCCCCAGTACTTC.

This clone was seen once. The V call is TRBV6-6, the J call TRBJ1-1; 8 bases are a match to TRBD1. Germline V gene sequence: CDR1 MNHNY, CDR2 SVGAGI (reference sequence). V gave up 2 bases and J gave up 4 bases; unmatched junction bases: 0. This CDR3 is 13 amino acids long. The CDR3 region has the DNA TGTGCCAGCAGTTACGACAGGGGCACTGAAGCTTTCTTT. This translates into CASSYDRGTEAFF.

In DNA, the CDR3 is TGTGCCATCAGTGAGGATTTACTAGCGGGAGTGGTTGAGCAGTTCTTC. This gives the protein CAISEDLLAGVVEQFF. J is TRBJ2-1 and V is TRBV10-3, with 11 bases lining up with TRBD2. The ends lost 2 bases at V and 9 bases at J; junction bases unmatched: 9. Looked up from germline, CDR1 is ENHRY and CDR2 is SYGVKD. The CDR3 covers 16 residues.

CDR3 nucleotides: TGTGCCAGCCGCCGCGGGGGGGTTCGAAACAATGAGCAGTTCTTC. Translation: CASRRGGVRNNEQFF. This chain joins TRBV7-2 and TRBJ2-1, with TRBD2 matching 9 bases. The CDR3 totals 15 residues. Trimming took 8 bases from V and 5 from J; bases not matched to a gene: 10. Germline V CDR1 and CDR2: SGHTA, FQGNSA. Together with reference TRBV7-2 and TRBJ2-1, the CDR3 gives the full variable domain: GAGVSQSPSNKVTEKGKDVELRCDPISGHTALYWYRQSLGQGLEFLIYFQGNSAPDKSGLPSDRFSAERTGGSVSTLTIQRTQQEDSAVYLCASRRGGVRNNEQFFGPGTRLTVL.

J is TRBJ1-3 and V is TRBV7-9; the D is unclear. The CDR3 length is 12 residues. Trimming stripped 3 bases from V and 4 bases from J, with 4 bases between. Germline lookup yields CDR1 SEHNR and CDR2 FQNEAQ (reference sequence). The CDR3 loop reads CASSFGGNTIYF. CDR3 nucleotides: TGTGCCAGCAGCTTCGGGGGAAACACCATATATTTT. The full variable domain, completed using reference TRBV7-9 and TRBJ1-3, is DTGVSQNPRHKITKRGQNVTFRCDPISEHNRLYWYRQTLGQGPEFLTYFQNEAQLEKSRLLSDRFSAERPKGSFSTLEIQRTEQGDSAMYLCASSFGGNTIYFGEGSWLTVV.

The chain couples TRBV19 to TRBJ2-1, with 7 bases lining up with TRBD1. The CDR3 sequence is 15 residues long. With 6 bases clipped from V and 4 bases from J, the junction kept 9 bases outside the gene matches. The germline V gene has CDR1 LNHDA and CDR2 SQIVND (reference sequence). CDR3 DNA: TGTGCCAGTAGGAATGACAGGGTCGGGTACAATGAGCAGTTCTTC. This encodes CASRNDRVGYNEQFF.

The gene calls are TRBV11-1 and TRBJ2-5; 8 nucleotides align to TRBD2. Germline CDR1 and CDR2: SGHAT and FQDESV (reference sequence). The CDR3 has 17 amino acids. Losses at the gene ends were 5 bases for V and 5 bases for J; bases not matched to a gene: 16. In nucleotides, the CDR3 is TGTGCCAGCAGCGGATTCGCCGTAGCGGGAATAGCTGAGACCCAGTACTTC. Residues: CASSGFAVAGIAETQYF.

The chain carries TRBV30 and TRBJ1-4, with D possibly being TRBD1 (5 bases). The CDR3 length is 12 residues. Trimming left V 2 bases short and J 8 bases short, with 9 bases between. The germline V gene has CDR1 GTSNPN and CDR2 SVGIG (reference sequence). The DNA for the CDR3 is TGTGCCTGGAGTCTGACAGCCGAAAAACTGTTTTTT. Translated: CAWSLTAEKLFF.

The CDR3 DNA reads as TGTGCCAGCAGTTACTCGGGCATCAATAGCAATCAGCCCCAGCATTTT. Residues: CASSYSGINSNQPQHF. The chain uses TRBV6-5 and TRBJ1-5; D not resolved. CDR1 MNHEY and CDR2 SVGAGI come from the germline V gene. V lost 0 bases to trimming and J lost 0 bases, with 9 bases between them. This CDR3 has 16 amino acids.

J is TRBJ1-5 and V is TRBV30; D unresolved. CDR3 length equals 14 residues. Germline values: CDR1 GTSNPN, CDR2 SVGIG (reference sequence). V lost 1 base and J lost 2, with 9 bases in between. The CDR3 sequence: CAWSAGDGNQPQHF. CDR3 sequence (DNA): TGTGCCTGGAGTGCGGGAGATGGCAATCAGCCCCAGCATTTT.